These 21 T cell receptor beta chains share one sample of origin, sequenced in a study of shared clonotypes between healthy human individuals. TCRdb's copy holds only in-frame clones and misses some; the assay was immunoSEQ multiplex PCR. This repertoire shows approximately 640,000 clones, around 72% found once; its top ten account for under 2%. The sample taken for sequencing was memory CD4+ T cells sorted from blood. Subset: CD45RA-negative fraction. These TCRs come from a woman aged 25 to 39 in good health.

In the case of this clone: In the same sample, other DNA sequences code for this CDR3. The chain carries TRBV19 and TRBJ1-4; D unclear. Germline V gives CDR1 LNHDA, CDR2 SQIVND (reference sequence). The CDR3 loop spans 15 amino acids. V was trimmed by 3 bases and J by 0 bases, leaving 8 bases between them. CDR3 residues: CASSIGGATNEKLFF. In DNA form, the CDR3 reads TGTGCCAGTAGTATCGGCGGGGCAACTAATGAAAAACTGTTTTTT.

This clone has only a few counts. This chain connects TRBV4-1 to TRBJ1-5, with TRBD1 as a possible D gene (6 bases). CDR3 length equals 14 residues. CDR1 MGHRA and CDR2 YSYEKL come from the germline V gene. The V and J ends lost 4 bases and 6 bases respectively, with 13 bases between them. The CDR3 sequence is CASSRGGGSQPQHF. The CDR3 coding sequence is TGCGCCAGCAGCCGGGGAGGGGGGAGTCAGCCCCAGCATTTT.

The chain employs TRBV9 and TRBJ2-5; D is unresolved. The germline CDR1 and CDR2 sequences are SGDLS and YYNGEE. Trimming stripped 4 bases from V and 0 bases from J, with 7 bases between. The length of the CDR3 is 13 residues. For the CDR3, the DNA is TGTGCCAGCAGCTCCCGTTACCAAGAGACCCAGTACTTC. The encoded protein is CASSSRYQETQYF.

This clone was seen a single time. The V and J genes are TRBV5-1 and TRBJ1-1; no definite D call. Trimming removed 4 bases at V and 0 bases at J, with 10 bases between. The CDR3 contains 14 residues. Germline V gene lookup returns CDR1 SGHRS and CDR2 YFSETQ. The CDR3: CASSPVTVNTEAFF. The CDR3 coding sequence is TGCGCCAGCAGCCCGGTTACAGTGAACACTGAAGCTTTCTTT.

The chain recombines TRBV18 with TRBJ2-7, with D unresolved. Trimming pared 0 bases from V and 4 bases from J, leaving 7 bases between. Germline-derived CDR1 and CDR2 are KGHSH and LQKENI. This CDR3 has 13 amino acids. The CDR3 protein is CASSPPMGYEQYF. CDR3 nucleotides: TGTGCCAGCTCACCACCCATGGGGTACGAGCAGTACTTC.

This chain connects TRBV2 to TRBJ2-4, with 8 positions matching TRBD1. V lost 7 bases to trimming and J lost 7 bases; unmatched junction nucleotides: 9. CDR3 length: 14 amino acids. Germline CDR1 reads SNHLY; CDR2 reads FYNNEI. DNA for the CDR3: TGTGCCAGCAACATCAGGGGGCTGCGGAACATTCAGTACTTC. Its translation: CASNIRGLRNIQYF.

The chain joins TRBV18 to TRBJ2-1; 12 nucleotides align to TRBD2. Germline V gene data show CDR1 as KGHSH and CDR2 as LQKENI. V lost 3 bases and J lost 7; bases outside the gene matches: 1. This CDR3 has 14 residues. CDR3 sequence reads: CASSPTSGSNEQFF. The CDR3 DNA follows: TGTGCCAGCTCACCGACTAGCGGGAGTAATGAGCAGTTCTTC.

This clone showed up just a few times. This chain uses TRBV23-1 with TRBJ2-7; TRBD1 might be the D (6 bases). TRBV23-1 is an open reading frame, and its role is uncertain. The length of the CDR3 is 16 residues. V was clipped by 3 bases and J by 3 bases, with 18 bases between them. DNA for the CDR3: TGCGCCAGCAGTCATCCTGAAACAGGGACGATCTACGAGCAGTACTTC. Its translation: CASSHPETGTIYEQYF.

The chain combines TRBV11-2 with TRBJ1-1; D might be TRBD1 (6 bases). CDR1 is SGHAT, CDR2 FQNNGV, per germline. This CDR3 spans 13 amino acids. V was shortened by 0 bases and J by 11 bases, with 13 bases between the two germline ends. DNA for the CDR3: TGTGCCAGCAGCTTAGAACCAGGGGCGGGGGCTTTCTTT. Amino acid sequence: CASSLEPGAGAFF. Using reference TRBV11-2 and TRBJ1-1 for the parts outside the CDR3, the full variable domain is EAGVAQSPRYKIIEKRQSVAFWCNPISGHATLYWYQQILGQGPKLLIQFQNNGVVDDSQLPKDRFSAERLKGVDSTLKIQPAKLEDSAVYLCASSLEPGAGAFFGQGTRLTVV.

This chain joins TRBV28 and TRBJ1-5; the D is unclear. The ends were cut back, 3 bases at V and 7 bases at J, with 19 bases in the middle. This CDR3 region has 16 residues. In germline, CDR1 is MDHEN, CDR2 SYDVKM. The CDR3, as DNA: TGTGCCAGCAGTTTCCAACGACTGAGGGTAGAACAGCCCCAGCATTTT. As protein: CASSFQRLRVEQPQHF.

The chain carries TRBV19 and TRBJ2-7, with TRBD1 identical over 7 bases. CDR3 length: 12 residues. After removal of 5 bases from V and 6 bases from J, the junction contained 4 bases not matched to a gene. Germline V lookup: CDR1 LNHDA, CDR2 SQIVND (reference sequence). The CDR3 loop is CASSPRGSEQYF. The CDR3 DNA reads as TGTGCCAGTAGTCCCAGGGGGTCCGAGCAGTACTTC. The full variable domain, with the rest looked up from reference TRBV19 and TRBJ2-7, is DGGITQSPKYLFRKEGQNVTLSCEQNLNHDAMYWYRQDPGQGLRLIYYSQIVNDFQKGDIAEGYSVSREKKESFPLTVTSAQKNPTAFYLCASSPRGSEQYFGPGTRLTVT.

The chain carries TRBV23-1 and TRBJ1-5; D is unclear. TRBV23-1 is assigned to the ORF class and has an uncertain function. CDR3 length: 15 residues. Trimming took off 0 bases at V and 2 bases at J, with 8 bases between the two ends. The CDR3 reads CASSQSIDCNQPQHF. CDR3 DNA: TGCGCCAGCAGTCAATCGATAGACTGCAATCAGCCCCAGCATTTT.

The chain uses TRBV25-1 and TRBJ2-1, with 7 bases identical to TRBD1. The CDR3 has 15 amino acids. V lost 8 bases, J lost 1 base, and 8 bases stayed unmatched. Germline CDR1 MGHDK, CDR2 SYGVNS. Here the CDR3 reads CASETTGESYNEQFF. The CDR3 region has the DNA TGTGCCAGCGAAACCACAGGGGAATCCTACAATGAGCAGTTCTTC.

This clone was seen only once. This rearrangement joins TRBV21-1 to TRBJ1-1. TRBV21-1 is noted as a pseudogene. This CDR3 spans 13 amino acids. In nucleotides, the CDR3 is TGTGCCAGCAGCATTTTGACCCACACTGAAGCTTTCTTT. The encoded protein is CASSILTHTEAFF.

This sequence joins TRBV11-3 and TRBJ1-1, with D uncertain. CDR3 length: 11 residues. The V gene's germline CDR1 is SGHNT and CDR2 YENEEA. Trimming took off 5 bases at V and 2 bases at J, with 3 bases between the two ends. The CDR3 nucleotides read TGTGCCAGCAGCCTTAACACTGAAGCTTTCTTT. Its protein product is CASSLNTEAFF.

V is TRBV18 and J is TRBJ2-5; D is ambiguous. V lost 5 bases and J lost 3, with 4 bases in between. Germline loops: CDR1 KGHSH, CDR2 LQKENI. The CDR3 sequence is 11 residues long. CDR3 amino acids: CASSLKETQYF. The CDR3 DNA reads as TGTGCCAGCTCATTAAAAGAGACCCAGTACTTC.

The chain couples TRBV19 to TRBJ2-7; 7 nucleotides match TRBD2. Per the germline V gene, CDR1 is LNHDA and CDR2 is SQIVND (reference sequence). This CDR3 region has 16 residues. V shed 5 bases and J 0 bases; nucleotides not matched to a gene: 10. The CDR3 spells CASSPRIAGLSYEQYF. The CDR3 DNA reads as TGTGCCAGTAGTCCCCGCATAGCGGGCCTCTCCTACGAGCAGTACTTC.

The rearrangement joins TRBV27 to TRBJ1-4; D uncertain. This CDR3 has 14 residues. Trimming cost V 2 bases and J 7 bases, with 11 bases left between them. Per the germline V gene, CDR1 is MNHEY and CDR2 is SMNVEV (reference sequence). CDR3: CASSLRRDGEKLFF. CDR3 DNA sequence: TGTGCCAGCAGTTTAAGAAGAGATGGTGAAAAACTGTTTTTT.

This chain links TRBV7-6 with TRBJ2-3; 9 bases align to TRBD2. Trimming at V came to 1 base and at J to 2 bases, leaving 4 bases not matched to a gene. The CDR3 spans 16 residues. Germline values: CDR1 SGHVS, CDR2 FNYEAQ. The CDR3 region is CASSLEASGNTDTQYF. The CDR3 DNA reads TGTGCCAGCAGCTTAGAGGCTAGCGGGAACACAGATACGCAGTATTTT.

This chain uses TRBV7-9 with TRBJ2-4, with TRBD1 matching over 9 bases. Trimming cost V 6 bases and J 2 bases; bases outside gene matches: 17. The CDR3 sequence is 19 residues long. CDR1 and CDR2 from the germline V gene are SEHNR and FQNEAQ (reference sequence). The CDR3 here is CASSPPIFTGTGTKNIQYF. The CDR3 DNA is TGTGCCAGCAGTCCCCCCATCTTCACCGGGACAGGGACCAAAAACATTCAGTACTTC.

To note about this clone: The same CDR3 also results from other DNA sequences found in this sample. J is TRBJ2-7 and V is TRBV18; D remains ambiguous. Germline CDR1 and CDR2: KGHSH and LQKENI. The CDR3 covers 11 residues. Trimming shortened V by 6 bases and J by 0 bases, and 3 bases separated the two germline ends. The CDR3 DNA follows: TGTGCCAGCTCCTACTCCTACGAGCAGTACTTC. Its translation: CASSYSYEQYF. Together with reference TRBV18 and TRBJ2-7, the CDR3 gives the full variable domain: NAGVMQNPRHLVRRRGQEARLRCSPMKGHSHVYWYRQLPEEGLKFMVYLQKENIIDESGMPKERFSAEFPKEGPSILRIQQVVRGDSAAYFCASSYSYEQYFGPGTRLTVT.